The clone carrying this TCR beta chain was detected only once. The data derive from a study of blood T cell repertoires in COVID-19. About the research overall: PBMCs, B-cell-depleted T cells, or T cells were the source of the cDNA or gDNA that made up the material.

Adults between roughly 18 and 89 years of age took part from about two dozen US areas. Recovery meant two consecutive negative NP/OP PCR tests, professional clearance, or resolved symptoms. The authors' processing: Estimation of nucleated cell counts relied on the amplification of reference gene primers. Some clones are missing from TCRdb's copy, which holds only in-frame ones; the method was immunoSEQ multiplex PCR. V and J calls and clone size are given by that table; D and trimming were obtained from the DNA. The sample has about 300,000 clones, approximately 86% seen once; the top ten hold approximately 2.4%. Germline V gene data show CDR1 as LGHDT and CDR2 as YNNKEL (reference sequence). CDR3 length: 21 amino acids. V was clipped by 2 bases and J by 0 bases; unmatched bases: 12.

Sequencing input: PBMCs or T cells enriched from blood (not recorded which). This chain uses TRBV3-1 (or the pseudogene TRBV3-2) with TRBJ2-1; 14 bases line up with TRBD2. This sequence originates from a woman between 18 and 29 years old who had recovered from COVID-19. CDR3 bases: TGTGCCAGCAGCCAACTCGGACTAGCGGGAGGACCCAAACCCTCCTACAATGAGCAGTTCTTC. Its protein product is CASSQLGLAGGPKPSYNEQFF.